This T cell receptor beta chain came from a study of T cell changes during pregnancy in multiple sclerosis (dated by TCRdb to between 2017 and 2020). Regarding the study in general: The study examined how the T cell repertoire changed over the course of pregnancy in women with multiple sclerosis.

Library construction relied on the immunoSEQ multiplex PCR assay. The table comes from immuneACCESS by way of TCRdb, which keeps in-frame sequences with V and J called. Part of the clones is missing from these tables; in studies checked, under half for an unresolved V gene and the rest for unknown reasons. In all, the sample holds approximately 42,000 clones, and around 84% of those were seen once. Of the sample, 0.64% is held by the ten largest clones. On this clone itself: Its antigen target is currently unknown. Base-call qualities are not available, and no considerably larger clone is one nucleotide away.

The sequences come from CD4+ T cells from peripheral blood mononuclear cells, collected before pregnancy. The TCR originated in a female donor with multiple sclerosis, enrolled in a pregnancy study.

CDR3 region: CASSETTTGELFF. The bases read TGTGCCAGCAGTGAAACTACCACCGGGGAGCTGTTTTTT. The V gene is TRBV6-4 and the J gene is TRBJ2-2; there is no confident call for the D gene. V gives up 3 bases and J gives up 4 bases, and the segment between their germline ends measures 6 bases. The germline V gene sets CDR1 to MRHNA and CDR2 to SNTAGT. From cysteine to phenylalanine, the CDR3 is 13 amino acids long. The CDR3 DNA has 39 bases and is translated from base 1.